These 21 T cell receptor beta chains were sequenced from one sample in a study of blood T cell repertoires in COVID-19. Clones were read by immunoSEQ multiplex PCR, and TCRdb kept only the in-frame ones, dropping some. Of about 52,000 clones in the sample, roughly nine tenths were seen once. Sequencing was performed on peripheral blood. These receptors all come from a man aged 80 or over with active or convalescent COVID-19.

In this sample, this clone turned up once. This chain connects TRBV29-1 to TRBJ1-4; 9 positions agree with TRBD1. CDR1 is SQVTM, CDR2 ANQGSEA, per germline. The ends lost 4 bases at V and 6 bases at J; junction bases unmatched: 6. The CDR3 spans 14 residues. CDR3 sequence: CSVAHRGLDEKLFF. The CDR3 DNA reads as TGCAGCGTTGCGCACAGGGGGCTTGATGAAAAACTGTTTTTT.

V gene TRBV5-8 combines with J gene TRBJ1-2, with 7 positions matching TRBD1. V gave up 0 bases and J gave up 4 bases; unmatched junction bases: 3. CDR1 and CDR2 (germline): SGHTS, YDEGEE. The CDR3 contains 14 residues. The CDR3 loop reads CASSLERDSYGYTF. In nucleotides, the CDR3 is TGTGCCAGCAGCTTGGAGAGGGACAGCTATGGCTACACCTTC.

The V gene is TRBV27, the J gene TRBJ2-5, with 11 bases that match TRBD2. Trimming cost V 5 bases and J 5 bases; bases outside gene matches: 16. CDR1 and CDR2 from the germline V gene are MNHEY and SMNVEV (reference sequence). This CDR3 region has 18 residues. The CDR3 reads CASSLNPRLAGYMETQYF. DNA of the CDR3: TGTGCCAGCAGTCTCAACCCTCGACTAGCGGGATACATGGAGACCCAGTACTTC.

The J gene is TRBJ1-6, the V gene TRBV18; 9 bases are shared with TRBD1. The ends lost 6 bases at V and 5 bases at J; junction bases unmatched: 11. From germline, CDR1 is KGHSH and CDR2 LQKENI. The CDR3 runs to 17 residues. In DNA form, the CDR3 reads TGTGCCAGCTCCCTCTCGATCGGACAGGGGAATAATTCACCCCTCCACTTT. Its translation is CASSLSIGQGNNSPLHF.

This rearrangement joins TRBV21-1 to TRBJ2-5; TRBD1 is taken as the D call from the table, unchecked against the DNA. TRBV21-1 is recorded as a pseudogene. This CDR3 region has 17 residues. CDR3: CASSKAGGRGSRETQYF. In nucleotides, the CDR3 is TGTGCCAGCAGCAAAGCAGGAGGCAGGGGGAGTCGGGAGACCCAGTACTTC.

The chain has TRBV4-2 and TRBJ2-1, with D maybe TRBD2 (5 bases). The CDR3 length is 16 residues. The V and J ends lost 5 bases and 8 bases respectively, with 22 bases between them. Germline CDR1 and CDR2: LGHNA and YNFKEQ. The CDR3 nucleotides read TGTGCCAGCAGCAACCCATGGGGAGAAGGAGCCGATGAGCAGTTCTTC. Translation: CASSNPWGEGADEQFF.

On this clone itself: Germline is not matched at one junction end, which may reflect a read error. The V and J genes are TRBV5-1 and TRBJ2-3; 9 positions match TRBD1. This CDR3 spans 14 amino acids. Germline CDR1 SGHRS, CDR2 YFSETQ. In DNA form, the CDR3 reads TGCGCCAGCAGCCCTATATGGACAGGGGACTCACCCGATTTT. This sequence encodes CASSPIWTGDSPDF.

This chain uses TRBV28 with TRBJ2-3, with D perhaps TRBD2 (6 bases). CDR3 length: 15 amino acids. Germline lookup yields CDR1 MDHEN and CDR2 SYDVKM. V gave up 7 bases and J gave up 2 bases, with 16 bases separating them. CDR3: CASNSGGLPTDTQYF. CDR3 sequence (DNA): TGTGCCAGCAATTCCGGGGGACTGCCCACAGATACGCAGTATTTT. Supplemented by reference TRBV28 and TRBJ2-3, the full variable domain reads DVKVTQSSRYLVKRTGEKVFLECVQDMDHENMFWYRQDPGLGLRLIYFSYDVKMKEKGDIPEGYSVSREKKERFSLILESASTNQTSMYLCASNSGGLPTDTQYFGPGTRLTVL.

CDR3 region: CASSIGRGFQETQYF. CDR3 bases: TGTGCCAGTAGTATCGGACGGGGTTTCCAAGAGACCCAGTACTTC. The genes are TRBV19 and TRBJ2-5; D might be TRBD2 (5 bases). V was clipped by 3 bases and J by 1 base, with 12 bases between them. The CDR3 is 15 amino acids. The germline V gene encodes CDR1 LNHDA and CDR2 SQIVND (reference sequence).

The chain has TRBV10-1 and TRBJ1-2, with 7 bases identical to TRBD1. The CDR3 sequence is 17 residues long. Trimming took 11 bases from V and 1 from J; bases not matched to a gene: 19. Per germline, CDR1 WNHNN and CDR2 SYGVQD (reference sequence). In nucleotides, the CDR3 is TGCGCCCCCAGGCCTCTAGGGGACAGCGCCCTTAACTATGGCTACACCTTC. Protein sequence: CAPRPLGDSALNYGYTF.

This chain connects TRBV5-1 to TRBJ2-7, with 10 nucleotides matching TRBD2. The CDR3 length is 16 residues. Per germline, CDR1 SGHRS and CDR2 YFSETQ. J gave up 0 bases and V 5 bases, and 8 bases lay outside the gene matches. CDR3 region: CASSYRTSGVSYEQYF. For the CDR3, the DNA is TGCGCCAGCAGTTACCGGACTAGCGGAGTCTCCTACGAGCAGTACTTC.

The rearrangement joins TRBV7-2 to TRBJ2-1; 12 bases fit TRBD2. This CDR3 has 15 amino acids. The trim removed 3 bases at V and 4 bases at J, leaving 1 base unmatched. The V gene's germline CDR1 is SGHTA and CDR2 FQGNSA. This chain's CDR3 is CASSFTSGGYNEQFF. CDR3 in DNA: TGTGCCAGCAGCTTTACTAGCGGGGGGTACAATGAGCAGTTCTTC. Variable domain in full (rest from reference TRBV7-2 and TRBJ2-1): GAGVSQSPSNKVTEKGKDVELRCDPISGHTALYWYRQSLGQGLEFLIYFQGNSAPDKSGLPSDRFSAERTGGSVSTLTIQRTQQEDSAVYLCASSFTSGGYNEQFFGPGTRLTVL.

CDR3 sequence: CASSGRGGQETQYF. The CDR3 coding sequence is TGTGCCAGCAGCGGTAGAGGAGGCCAAGAGACCCAGTACTTC. The genes are TRBV11-2 and TRBJ2-5; tentative D call: TRBD2 (5 bases). V was pared by 5 bases and J by 1 base, with 11 bases between. Germline V CDR1 and CDR2: SGHAT, FQNNGV. The CDR3 totals 14 residues.

This chain joins TRBV28 and TRBJ2-2; 9 nucleotides line up with TRBD1. V shed 7 bases and J 4 bases; nucleotides not matched to a gene: 4. CDR1 is MDHEN and CDR2 is SYDVKM in the germline V gene. This CDR3 contains 14 residues. CDR3 sequence: CASNTGGFTGELFF. The CDR3 nucleotides are TGTGCCAGCAATACAGGGGGCTTCACCGGGGAGCTGTTTTTT.

V usage is TRBV9 and J usage is TRBJ1-3; tentatively, D is TRBD1 (5 bases). The CDR3 is made up of 17 amino acids. CDR1 is SGDLS and CDR2 is YYNGEE in the germline V gene. V was cut by 0 bases and J by 0 bases, with 13 bases left in between. The CDR3 DNA sequence: TGTGCCAGCAGCGTAGATCCGAGGCAGGGCTCTGGAAACACCATATATTTT. Encoded protein: CASSVDPRQGSGNTIYF.

The CDR3 is CASNESRFEGLARKPDTQYF. CDR3 nucleotide sequence: TGTGCCAGCAACGAATCCCGATTCGAAGGTTTAGCGCGAAAGCCAGATACGCAGTATTTT. The genes are TRBV3-1 (or the pseudogene TRBV3-2) and TRBJ2-3, with D maybe TRBD2 (5 bases). This CDR3 has 20 residues. With 7 bases removed from V and 4 bases from J, the gap between germline ends came to 33 bases. Germline assignment: CDR1 LGHDT and CDR2 YNNKEL (reference sequence).

DNA for the CDR3: TGTGCCAGCAGTAATGGTCCGGGTGAGGCACCCCTCCACTTT. Its protein product is CASSNGPGEAPLHF. The genes are TRBV6-5 and TRBJ1-6; D not certain. Germline V CDR1 and CDR2: MNHEY, SVGAGI. Trimming pared 5 bases from V and 11 bases from J, leaving 16 bases between. CDR3 length equals 14 residues.

J is TRBJ2-3 and V is TRBV14, with TRBD1 matching 7 bases. Germline assignment: CDR1 SGHDN and CDR2 FVKESK. The V gene end was trimmed by 8 bases and the J gene end by 7 bases; junction bases not matched to a gene: 9. The CDR3 totals 13 residues. The DNA for the CDR3 is TGTGCCAGCCGGGTAGGGGGCTTGAATACGCAGTATTTT. It codes for CASRVGGLNTQYF. The full variable domain, rest sourced from reference TRBV14 and TRBJ2-3, is EAGVTQFPSHSVIEKGQTVTLRCDPISGHDNLYWYRRVMGKEIKFLLHFVKESKQDESGMPNNRFLAERTGGTYSTLKVQPAELEDSGVYFCASRVGGLNTQYFGPGTRLTVL.

CDR3 protein: CASSQVTYEQYF. CDR3 nucleotides: TGTGCCAGCAGTCAGGTTACCTACGAGCAGTACTTC. V gene TRBV28 combines with J gene TRBJ2-7; D remains unclear. Trimming removed 5 bases from V and 2 bases from J, with 7 bases in between. Germline CDR1 MDHEN, CDR2 SYDVKM. The CDR3 spans 12 residues.

The CDR3 sequence is CASSFVAEITDTQYF. The CDR3 nucleotides read TGTGCCAGCAGCTTTGTAGCGGAAATCACAGATACGCAGTATTTT. The chain has TRBV5-5 and TRBJ2-3, with D tentatively TRBD2 (6 bases). The V end was cut by 2 bases, the J end by 2 bases, with 12 bases between. Germline-derived CDR1 and CDR2 are SGHKS and YYEKEE (reference sequence). This CDR3 region has 15 residues.

The genes are TRBV28 and TRBJ2-1; 9 nucleotides line up with TRBD1. The CDR3 loop spans 13 amino acids. Germline CDR1 reads MDHEN; CDR2 reads SYDVKM. With 6 bases clipped from V and 7 bases from J, the junction kept 4 bases outside the gene matches. CDR3 amino acids: CASREQGANEQFF. As DNA, the CDR3 is TGTGCCAGCAGAGAACAGGGGGCGAATGAGCAGTTCTTC.